This T cell receptor (beta chain) came from a study of technical replicates of blood from a few donors. The CDR3 is made up of 17 amino acids. Germline V gene sequence: CDR1 MNHNS, CDR2 SASEGT. Trimming took off 2 bases at V and 4 bases at J, with 20 bases between the two ends. Libraries were prepared by immunoSEQ multiplex PCR; TCRdb keeps only in-frame clonotypes and omits some of them. The repertoire holds 100,000 or so clones, with nearly 97% as singletons. Sequencing used T cells isolated from PBMCs. This rearrangement joins TRBV6-1 to TRBJ1-2; D might be TRBD1 (5 bases). This sequence originates from a human donor in good health. The CDR3 nucleotides are TGTGCCAGCAGTGAATCCCTTAGGGGATTTGGTAGCTATGGCTACACCTTC. Translation: CASSESLRGFGSYGYTF.